The source of this T cell receptor (beta chain) is a study of T cells in Graves' hyperthyroidism and ophthalmopathy. Fresh peripheral blood, about 10 ml of it, supplied the PBMCs. Researchers took RNA transcripts and amplified the TCR beta CDR3 regions from them. The HTBI primer set drove a first-round RT-PCR of the TCR CDR3. Each CDR3 protein gets one entry after TCRdb re-called the multiplex PCR reads with MiXCR. This repertoire shows hundreds of thousands of distinct CDR3 sequences, approximately 15% found once; its top ten account for 5.8%. The germline CDR1 and CDR2 sequences are WNHNN and SYGVQD (reference sequence). This CDR3 has 18 amino acids. J lost 0 bases, V lost 6 bases, and 10 bases had no gene match. Study observations and caveats: Blood also held most thyroid clonotypes expanded beyond 0.001. Onset of ophthalmopathy came a median approximately 6.5 months after the model predicted it. Ophthalmopathy and stable hyperthyroidism were separated by a 13 V-J model.

The table lists this clonotype with a few counts. Its antigen is as yet unknown. The receptor's source is a woman aged 25 to 39 with Graves' hyperthyroidism that later progressed to Graves' ophthalmopathy. The sequencing sample was made of blood. V usage is TRBV10-1 and J usage is TRBJ2-1; 11 bases fit TRBD2. The CDR3 spells CASRGLAGPQSSYNEQFF. Written as DNA, the CDR3 is TGCGCCAGCAGAGGACTAGCGGGTCCTCAGAGCTCCTACAATGAGCAGTTCTTC.